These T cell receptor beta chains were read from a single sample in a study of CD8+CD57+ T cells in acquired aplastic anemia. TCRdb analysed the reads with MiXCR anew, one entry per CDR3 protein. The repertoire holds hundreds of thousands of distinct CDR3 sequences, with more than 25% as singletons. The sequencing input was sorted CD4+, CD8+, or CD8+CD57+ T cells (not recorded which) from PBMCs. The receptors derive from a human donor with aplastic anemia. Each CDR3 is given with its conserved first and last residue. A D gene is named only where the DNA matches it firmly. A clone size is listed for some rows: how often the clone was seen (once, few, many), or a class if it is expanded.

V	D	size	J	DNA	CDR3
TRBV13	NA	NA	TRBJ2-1	TGTGCCAGCAGCTCCCCTCCCTATGACTTTCTCAATGAGCAGTTCTTC	CASSSPPYDFLNEQFF
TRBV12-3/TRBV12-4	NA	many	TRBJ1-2	TGTGCCAGCAGCCAGACAGGCCCTAGAGGCTACACCTTC	CASSQTGPRGYTF
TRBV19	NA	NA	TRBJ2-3	TGTGCCAGTAGTAGTAGCGGGGGGACAGGGGATACGCAGTATTTT	CASSSSGGTGDTQYF
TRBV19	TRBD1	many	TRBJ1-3	TGTGCCAGTAGTACAATTCCGACAGGGTACTCAGGAAACACCATATATTTT	CASSTIPTGYSGNTIYF
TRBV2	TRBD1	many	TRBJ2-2	TGTGCCAGCAGCCGGGACAGAAACACCGGGGAGCTGTTTTTT	CASSRDRNTGELFF
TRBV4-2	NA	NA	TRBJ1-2	TGTGCCAGCAGCCAAGCCGTAGGGGGGGCCGCCTATGGCTACACCTTC	CASSQAVGGAAYGYTF
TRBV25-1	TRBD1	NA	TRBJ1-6	TGTGCCAGCTCACCGGTAGACAGGGGGAATTCACCCCTCCACTTT	CASSPVDRGNSPLHF
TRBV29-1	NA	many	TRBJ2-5	TGCAGCGTTAGTGAAGGGTTGGAGACCCAGTACTTC	CSVSEGLETQYF
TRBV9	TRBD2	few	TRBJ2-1	TGTGCCAGCAGCTTGGGTAGGCGGGAGGGTGCCCACAATGAGCAGTTCTTC	CASSLGRREGAHNEQFF
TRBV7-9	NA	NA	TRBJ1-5	TGTGCCTGGAGTGCCCACGACAGGTGCAATCAGCCCCAGCATTTT	CAWSAHDRCNQPQHF
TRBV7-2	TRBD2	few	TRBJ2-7	TGTGCCAGCAGGCCACTCAGCGGGAGTGGTTTCGAGCAGTACTTC	CASRPLSGSGFEQYF
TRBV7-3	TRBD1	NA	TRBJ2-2	TGTGCCAGCAGCCAGGGGACAGTTAGTTGGGCCGGGGAGCTGTTTTTT	CASSQGTVSWAGELFF
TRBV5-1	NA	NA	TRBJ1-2	TGCGCCAGCAGCCCACAAGGGGTCGATGGCTACACCTTC	CASSPQGVDGYTF
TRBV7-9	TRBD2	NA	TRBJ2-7	TGTGCCAGCAGCCCCGGACTAGCGGGAGCGGAGCAGTACTTC	CASSPGLAGAEQYF
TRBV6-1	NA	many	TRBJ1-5	TGTGCCAGCAGTGAATCGCTCCCAGGGACCAATCAGCCCCAGCATTTT	CASSESLPGTNQPQHF
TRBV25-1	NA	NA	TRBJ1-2	TGTGCCAGCAAAGACCCCGGACGGATTGAAGCTAACTATGGCTACACCTTC	CASKDPGRIEANYGYTF
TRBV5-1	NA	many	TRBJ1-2	TGCGCCAGCAGCATAGAGAGACAGTATGGCTACACCTTC	CASSIERQYGYTF
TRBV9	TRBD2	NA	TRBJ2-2	TGTGCCAGCAGCGTACGCCGGGACTACGGAACGAACACCGGGGAGCTGTTTTTT	CASSVRRDYGTNTGELFF
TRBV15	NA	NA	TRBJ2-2	TGTGCCACCAGCAGCGGGACCGGGGAGCTGTTTTTT	CATSSGTGELFF
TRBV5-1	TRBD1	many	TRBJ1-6	TGCGCCAGCAGCGCCGGGACAGGGACCGGTTCACCCCTCCACTTT	CASSAGTGTGSPLHF
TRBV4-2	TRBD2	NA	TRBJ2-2	TGTGCCAGCAGACGCGGACTAGCGGGGCTGAACACCGGGGAGCTGTTTTTT	CASRRGLAGLNTGELFF
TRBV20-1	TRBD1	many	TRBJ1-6	TGCAGTGCTACGGGACAGGGGGGGAATTCACCCCTCCACTTT	CSATGQGGNSPLHF
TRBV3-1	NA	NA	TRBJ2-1	TGTGCCAGCAGCCTGACCGACTCCTACAATGAGCAGTTCTTC	CASSLTDSYNEQFF
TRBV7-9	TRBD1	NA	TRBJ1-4	TGTGCCAGCAGCTTAGCGGGACAGAATGAAAAACTGTTTTTT	CASSLAGQNEKLFF
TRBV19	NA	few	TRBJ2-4	TGTGCCAGTAGCCCTCGCGGGGCCGGTTCAAACATTCAGTACTTC	CASSPRGAGSNIQYF
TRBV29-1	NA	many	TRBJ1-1	TGCAGCGTTAGCGGGGTGGCTCTGGAAGCTTTCTTT	CSVSGVALEAFF
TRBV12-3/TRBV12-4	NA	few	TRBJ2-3	TGTGCCAGCACCCAGGGGGATACGCAGTATTTT	CASTQGDTQYF
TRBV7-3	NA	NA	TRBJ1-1	TGTGCCAGCAGCCAATTCGGGGGGGTGGGTGAAGCTTTCTTT	CASSQFGGVGEAFF
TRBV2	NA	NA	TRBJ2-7	TGTGCCAGCAGTTTCTGGGGCTGGGACGAGCAGTACTTC	CASSFWGWDEQYF
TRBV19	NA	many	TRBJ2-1	TGTGCCAGTAGTCCGACAGTGACCTACAATGAGCAGTTCTTC	CASSPTVTYNEQFF
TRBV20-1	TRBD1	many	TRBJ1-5	TGCAGTGCTTCGACAGGGCGAGACCAGCCCCAGCATTTT	CSASTGRDQPQHF
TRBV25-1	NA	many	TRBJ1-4	TGTGCCAGCAGTGAAAATCGCCAAACCTTAGAAAAACTGTTTTTT	CASSENRQTLEKLFF
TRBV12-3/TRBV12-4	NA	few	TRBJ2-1	TGTGCCAGCAGTTTAGACGGGAGCCCGGCATACAATGAGCAGTTCTTC	CASSLDGSPAYNEQFF
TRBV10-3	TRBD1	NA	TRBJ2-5	TGTGCCATCAGTGAGTCCAGGGGGTCCTACGAGACCCAGTACTTC	CAISESRGSYETQYF
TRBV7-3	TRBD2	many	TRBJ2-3	TGTGCCAGCAGCCAGGGGAGGCGGGGGGGCACAGATACGCAGTATTTT	CASSQGRRGGTDTQYF
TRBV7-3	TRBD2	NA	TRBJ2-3	TGTGCCAGCAGCTCCCGGACTAGCATCCCAGATACGCAGTATTTT	CASSSRTSIPDTQYF
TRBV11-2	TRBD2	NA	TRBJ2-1	TGTGCCAGCAGGCAACTAGCGGGAGGGCCTAGTGAGCAGTTCTTC	CASRQLAGGPSEQFF
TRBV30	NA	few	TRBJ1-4	TGTGCCTGGAGACATTCGGTCGCGAAAGAAAAACTGTTTTTT	CAWRHSVAKEKLFF
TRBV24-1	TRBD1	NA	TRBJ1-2	TGTGCCACCAGTCCCAGGACAGGGGGTAACTATGGCTACACCTTC	CATSPRTGGNYGYTF
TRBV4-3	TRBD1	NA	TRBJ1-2	TGCGCCAGCAGCCAAGCAGGGGGCGCAGATGGCTACACCTTC	CASSQAGGADGYTF
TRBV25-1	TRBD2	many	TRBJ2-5	TGTGCCAGCAGTGATCGGGGGGGCGCGGGTCTGACCCAGTACTTC	CASSDRGGAGLTQYF
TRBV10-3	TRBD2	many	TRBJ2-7	TGTGCCATCAAGGGGACTAGCGTATCGGAGGAGCAGTACTTC	CAIKGTSVSEEQYF
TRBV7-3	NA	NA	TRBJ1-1	TGTGCCAGCAGCCAACCGCGGACGTCGGCTGGTGTCGAAGCTTTCTTT	CASSQPRTSAGVEAFF
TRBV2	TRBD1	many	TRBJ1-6	TGTGCCAGCTTCCGTGGACAGGGTCGGTCACCCCTCCACTTT	CASFRGQGRSPLHF
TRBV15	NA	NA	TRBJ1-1	TGTGCCACCCTCGGGAACGGGATTCGGGACGGGCAGAACACTGAAGCTTTCTTT	CATLGNGIRDGQNTEAFF
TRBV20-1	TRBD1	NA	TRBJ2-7	TGCAGTGCTAGAGATCAGGGGGGACAGGGCTTTGGGTCCTACGAGCAGTACTTC	CSARDQGGQGFGSYEQYF
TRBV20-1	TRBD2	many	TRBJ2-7	TGCAGTGCTAGCTTAGCGGGGGCCTCCTACGAGCAGTACTTC	CSASLAGASYEQYF
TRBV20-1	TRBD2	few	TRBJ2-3	TGCAGTGCTAGAAGACTAGCGGACTTCACAGATACGCAGTATTTT	CSARRLADFTDTQYF
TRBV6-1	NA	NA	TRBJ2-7	TGTGCCAGCACGGGTACTTGGGGGCCCTACGAGCAGTACTTC	CASTGTWGPYEQYF
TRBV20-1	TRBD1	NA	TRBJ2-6	TGCAGTGCTGTCCCAGGGGGCAACTCTGGGGCCAACGTCCTGACTTTC	CSAVPGGNSGANVLTF
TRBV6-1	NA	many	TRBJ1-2	TGTGCCAGCAGACCGGGACCGGTCTATGGCTACACCTTC	CASRPGPVYGYTF